The T cell receptor (beta chain) described here comes from a study of blood T cell repertoires in COVID-19. The CDR3 totals 16 residues. Per germline, CDR1 SGDLS and CDR2 YYNGEE. Trimming removed 3 bases from V and 5 bases from J, with 20 bases in between. Original processing methods: How many nucleated cells were present was estimated from reference gene primer amplification. The data were produced by immunoSEQ multiplex PCR, yet TCRdb's version contains in-frame clones alone and is incomplete. Clone size and V and J calls were adopted from that table, with D and trimming inferred from the DNA. The table lists around 120,000 clones, over 75% of them singletons, with less than 40% in the top ten.

Sequencing was carried out using peripheral blood. The TCR comes from an elderly woman with acute or convalescent COVID-19. The chain joins TRBV9 to TRBJ2-5; tentative D call: TRBD2 (7 bases). CDR3: CASSEGGGSLGETQYF. The CDR3 DNA reads as TGTGCCAGCAGCGAGGGGGGGGGCTCGCTGGGCGAGACCCAGTACTTC.